Listed below are T cell receptor beta chains from one sample, sequenced in a study of control samples from healthy donors and cancer patients. Measured with immunoSEQ multiplex PCR; TCRdb has only the in-frame clones, and not every one. The table records 35,000 to 50,000 clones, around 94% of them present only once. Material: blood. The receptors were gathered from a man in his 60s in good health. CDR3s include the opening cysteine and the closing phenylalanine or tryptophan. A D gene is named only where the DNA matches it firmly. A clone size is listed for some rows: how often the clone was seen (once, few, many), or a class if it is expanded.

>TRBV5-4|NA|NA|TRBJ2-7
TGTGCCAGCAGCTCTAGCTCCTACGAGCAGTACTTC
CASSSSSYEQYF
>TRBV3-1/TRBV3-2|NA|NA|TRBJ2-3
TGTGCCAGCAGCCAAGATTTTACGCAGTATTTT
CASSQDFTQYF
>TRBV4-1|NA|NA|TRBJ1-3
TGCGCCAGCAGCCAAGAGGGCAGGGCAGGAAACACCATATATTTT
CASSQEGRAGNTIYF
>TRBV27|NA|NA|TRBJ1-3
TGTGCCAGCAGTCCCCATGCAGGGGACTCTGGAAACACCATATATTTT
CASSPHAGDSGNTIYF
>TRBV19|few|TRBD2|TRBJ2-2
TGTGCCAGTAGTCCATCGGGAGGGAAGAACACCGGGGAGCTGTTTTTT
CASSPSGGKNTGELFF
>TRBV30|NA|NA|TRBJ2-1
TGTGCCTGGAACGAGGGAAATTACAATGAGCAGTTCTTC
CAWNEGNYNEQFF
>TRBV29-1|NA|TRBD1|TRBJ2-2
TGCAGCGTCTCCGGGACAGCGAACACCGGGGAGCTGTTTTTT
CSVSGTANTGELFF
>TRBV7-6|NA|NA|TRBJ1-5
TGTGCCAGCAGCTTACATGGTCAGCCCCAGCATTTT
CASSLHGQPQHF
>TRBV5-1|NA|NA|TRBJ2-7
TGCGCCAGCAGCACTTCGACAGCTCGCTACGAGCAGTACTTC
CASSTSTARYEQYF
>TRBV19|NA|NA|TRBJ1-5
TGTGCCAGTAGGTCCGGGATTCAGCCCCAGCATTTT
CASRSGIQPQHF
>TRBV10-2|NA|NA|TRBJ1-1
TGCGCCACCGTAAACATGAACACTGAAGCTTTCTTT
CATVNMNTEAFF
>TRBV15|NA|NA|TRBJ1-1
TGTGCCACCATGTCGGACGACACTGAAGCTTTCTTT
CATMSDDTEAFF
>TRBV28|NA|NA|TRBJ2-7
TGTGCCAGCAGTTCTCCTGTTCTATGGGTCCAGTACTTC
CASSSPVLWVQYF
>TRBV29-1|NA|TRBD2|TRBJ2-5
TGCAGCGTTACAGTAGCGGGAGGGGGGGCAGAGACCCAGTACTTC
CSVTVAGGGAETQYF
>TRBV11-2|NA|NA|TRBJ2-5
TGTGCCAGCAGCTTAGCACTGCCTGGGGAGACCCAGTACTTC
CASSLALPGETQYF
>TRBV6-4|NA|NA|TRBJ1-5
TGTGCCAGCTCGGATTCAGGGGGCAATCAGCCCCAGCATTTT
CASSDSGGNQPQHF
>TRBV6-5|NA|NA|TRBJ1-4
TGTGCCAGCAAAGGGACTGAAAAACTGTTTTTT
CASKGTEKLFF
>TRBV11-2|NA|NA|TRBJ2-2
TGTGCCAGCAGCTTACTCAGGAACACCGGGGAGCTGTTTTTT
CASSLLRNTGELFF
>TRBV30|once|NA|TRBJ2-7
TGTGCCTGGAGCGTAAGCAGGGGAGCCTACGAGCAGTACTTC
CAWSVSRGAYEQYF
>TRBV30|NA|NA|TRBJ2-3
TGTGCCTGGAGCATGGAGACTACAGATACGCAGTATTTT
CAWSMETTDTQYF
>TRBV6-6|NA|NA|TRBJ2-7
TGTGCCAGCAGTCTATTAGGCGTGAGCTCCTACGAGCAGTACTTC
CASSLLGVSSYEQYF
>TRBV5-6|NA|NA|TRBJ2-1
TGTGCCAGCAGCTTGGAGGGAAGGGATGAGCAGTTCTTC
CASSLEGRDEQFF
>TRBV7-8|once|TRBD1|TRBJ2-5
TGTGCCAGCAGCTTAACGGACAGGGGGCGAGAGACCCAGTACTTC
CASSLTDRGRETQYF
>TRBV9|NA|NA|TRBJ2-5
TGTGCCAGCAGCGTAGACAGCCCTCCCTGGGAGACCCAGTACTTC
CASSVDSPPWETQYF
>TRBV10-2|NA|NA|TRBJ2-1
TGCGCCAGCCGGGAACGGCCGCAGGAGGCCAATGAGCAGTTCTTC
CASRERPQEANEQFF
>TRBV24-1|NA|TRBD1|TRBJ1-5
TGTGCCACCAGAGACAGGGACAATCAGCCCCAGCATTTT
CATRDRDNQPQHF
>TRBV7-2|NA|NA|TRBJ1-4
TGTGCCAGCAGCTTAATCCCGGGGTGGGAAAAACTGTTTTTT
CASSLIPGWEKLFF
>TRBV29-1|NA|NA|TRBJ2-2
TGCAGCGTTTCATTCCAGGGCTGGGACACCGGGGAGCTGTTTTTT
CSVSFQGWDTGELFF
>TRBV28|NA|NA|TRBJ1-5
TGTGCCAGCAGTTTTGCCGGGCCCAGCAATCAGCCCCAGCATTTT
CASSFAGPSNQPQHF
>TRBV30|NA|NA|TRBJ2-3
TGTGCCTGGAGTCCCTCGGATACGCAGTATTTT
CAWSPSDTQYF
>TRBV19|NA|NA|TRBJ2-7
TGTGCCACTGGGGACAACTCCTACGAGCAGTACTTC
CATGDNSYEQYF
>TRBV3-1/TRBV3-2|NA|NA|TRBJ1-4
TGTGCCAGCAGCTCCGGGGACACGGCAAGGAGAAAGCTGTTTTTT
CASSSGDTARRKLFF
>TRBV7-8|NA|NA|TRBJ1-6
TGTGCCAGCAGCTTAGCGGGGGATAATTCACCCCTCCACTTT
CASSLAGDNSPLHF
>TRBV5-1|NA|TRBD1|TRBJ1-2
TGCGCCAGCAGCTCGGAGGGCAGGGGGCAGGGCTACACCTTC
CASSSEGRGQGYTF
>TRBV25-1|NA|NA|TRBJ2-1
TGTGCCAGCAGTGAACCTGGAGGCAATGAGCAGTTCTTC
CASSEPGGNEQFF
>TRBV6-2/TRBV6-3|NA|NA|TRBJ2-2
TGTGCCAGCAGTTACTCGAGGGTGTTAGTCACCGGGGAGCTGTTTTTT
CASSYSRVLVTGELFF
>TRBV5-1|NA|NA|TRBJ2-1
TGCGCCAGCAGCTTGACCAGGGGGGACCTACACAATGAGCAGTTCTTC
CASSLTRGDLHNEQFF
>TRBV19|once|NA|TRBJ1-5
TGTGCCAGTAGTCCACTCGGACCGTATCAGCCCCAGCATTTT
CASSPLGPYQPQHF
>TRBV19|NA|NA|TRBJ2-6
TGTGCCAGTAGTTTCTCAGGGTTGTCTGGGGCCAACGTCCTGACTTTC
CASSFSGLSGANVLTF
>TRBV3-1/TRBV3-2|NA|NA|TRBJ2-5
TGTGCCAGCAGCTCTTGGACTCCTGGGTACCAAGAGACTCAGTACTTC
CASSSWTPGYQETQYF
>TRBV2|NA|TRBD2|TRBJ2-5
TGTGCCAGCAATGGCGGGAGGGCTATGGAGACCCAGTACTTC
CASNGGRAMETQYF
>TRBV4-1|NA|TRBD2|TRBJ2-7
TGCGCCAGCAGCCTCGGGACGGGACTAGCGACCGAGCAGTACTTC
CASSLGTGLATEQYF
>TRBV2|NA|TRBD2|TRBJ2-1
TGTGCCAGCAGTGAAGGGACCGCGGGGGAGTTCTTC
CASSEGTAGEFF
>TRBV18|NA|NA|TRBJ1-3
TGTGCCAGCTCACCACCACTGAGCTCTGGAAACACCATATATTTT
CASSPPLSSGNTIYF
>TRBV2|NA|TRBD1|TRBJ2-2
TGTGCCAGCAGTTGGGACAGGGGGGGACCTAGAGAAACCGGGGAGCTGTTTTTT
CASSWDRGGPRETGELFF
>TRBV7-8|NA|NA|TRBJ2-1
TGTGCCAGCAGGAACCCAGGTAACAATGAGCAGTTCTTC
CASRNPGNNEQFF